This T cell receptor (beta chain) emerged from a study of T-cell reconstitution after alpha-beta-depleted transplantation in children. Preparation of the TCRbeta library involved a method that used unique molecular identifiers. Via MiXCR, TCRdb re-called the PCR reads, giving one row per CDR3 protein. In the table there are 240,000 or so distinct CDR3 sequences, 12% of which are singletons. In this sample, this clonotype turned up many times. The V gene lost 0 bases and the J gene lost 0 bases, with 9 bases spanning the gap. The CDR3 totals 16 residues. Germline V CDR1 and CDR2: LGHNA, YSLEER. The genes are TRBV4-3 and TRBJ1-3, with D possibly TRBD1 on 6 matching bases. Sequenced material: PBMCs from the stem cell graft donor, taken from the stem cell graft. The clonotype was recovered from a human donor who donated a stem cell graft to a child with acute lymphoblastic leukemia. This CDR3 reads CASSQEVRGSGNTIYF. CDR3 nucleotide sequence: TGCGCCAGCAGCCAAGAGGTCAGGGGCTCTGGAAACACCATATATTTT.